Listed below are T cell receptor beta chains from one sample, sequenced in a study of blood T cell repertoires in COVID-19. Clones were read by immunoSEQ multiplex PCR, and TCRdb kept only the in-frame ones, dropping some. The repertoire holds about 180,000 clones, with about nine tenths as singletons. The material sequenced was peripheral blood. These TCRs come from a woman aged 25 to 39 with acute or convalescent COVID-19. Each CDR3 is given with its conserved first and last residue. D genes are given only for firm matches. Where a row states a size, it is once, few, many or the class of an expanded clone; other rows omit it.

CDR3aa: CASSPQGITGELFF
CDR3nt: TGCGCCAGCAGCCCTCAGGGGATCACCGGGGAGCTGTTTTTT
v_gene: TRBV5-1
j_gene: TRBJ2-2
abundance: NA
d_gene: NA

CDR3aa: CASSIRDRNYGYTF
CDR3nt: TGTGCCAGTAGTATCCGGGACAGAAACTATGGCTACACCTTC
v_gene: TRBV19
j_gene: TRBJ1-2
abundance: NA
d_gene: TRBD1

CDR3aa: CASSLSAGDTEAFF
CDR3nt: TGCGCCAGCAGCTTATCGGCGGGAGACACTGAAGCTTTCTTT
v_gene: TRBV5-1
j_gene: TRBJ1-1
abundance: NA
d_gene: NA

CDR3aa: CASSPQTHGELFF
CDR3nt: TGTGCCAGCAGCCCACAAACACACGGGGAGCTGTTTTTT
v_gene: TRBV7-9
j_gene: TRBJ2-2
abundance: NA
d_gene: NA

CDR3aa: CASSVGTTITDTQYF
CDR3nt: TGTGCCAGCAGCGTCGGGACTACCATCACAGATACGCAGTATTTT
v_gene: TRBV9
j_gene: TRBJ2-3
abundance: NA
d_gene: TRBD2

CDR3aa: CASSFGQDYGYTF
CDR3nt: TGTGCCAGCAGCTTCGGACAGGACTATGGCTACACCTTC
v_gene: TRBV7-9
j_gene: TRBJ1-2
abundance: few
d_gene: TRBD1

CDR3aa: CASSHPYQRGLYEQYF
CDR3nt: TGTGCCAGCAGCCACCCCTACCAGCGGGGTCTTTACGAGCAGTACTTC
v_gene: TRBV3-1/TRBV3-2
j_gene: TRBJ2-7
abundance: NA
d_gene: TRBD2

CDR3aa: CASSEMASKGYTF
CDR3nt: TGTGCCAGCAGTGAAATGGCCTCAAAAGGCTACACCTTC
v_gene: TRBV6-1
j_gene: TRBJ1-2
abundance: NA
d_gene: NA

CDR3aa: CASSLGLDQPQHF
CDR3nt: TGTGCCAGCAGTTTAGGACTCGATCAGCCCCAGCATTTT
v_gene: TRBV12-3/TRBV12-4
j_gene: TRBJ1-5
abundance: NA
d_gene: NA

CDR3aa: CASSYREYGYTF
CDR3nt: TGTGCCAGCAGTTACAGGGAGTATGGCTACACCTTC
v_gene: TRBV28
j_gene: TRBJ1-2
abundance: NA
d_gene: NA

CDR3aa: CASSLTSGTTGELFF
CDR3nt: TGTGCCAGCAGTTTAACTAGCGGGACCACCGGGGAGCTGTTTTTT
v_gene: TRBV27
j_gene: TRBJ2-2
abundance: NA
d_gene: TRBD2

CDR3aa: CASSSNRAAAGELFF
CDR3nt: TGCGCCAGCAGCTCCAACAGGGCGGCGGCCGGGGAGCTGTTTTTT
v_gene: TRBV5-1
j_gene: TRBJ2-2
abundance: NA
d_gene: NA

CDR3aa: CASSPRGQPYNEQFF
CDR3nt: TGTGCCAGCAGCCCCAGAGGGCAGCCTTACAATGAGCAGTTCTTC
v_gene: TRBV7-9
j_gene: TRBJ2-1
abundance: NA
d_gene: NA

CDR3aa: CASSGERGPYNEQFF
CDR3nt: TGTGCCAGCTCGGGAGAGCGGGGTCCCTACAATGAGCAGTTCTTC
v_gene: TRBV18
j_gene: TRBJ2-1
abundance: NA
d_gene: TRBD2

CDR3aa: CASSGGPEETQYF
CDR3nt: TGTGCCAGCAGCGGCGGCCCCGAGGAGACCCAGTACTTC
v_gene: TRBV5-5
j_gene: TRBJ2-5
abundance: NA
d_gene: NA

CDR3aa: CASSTRESYNEQFF
CDR3nt: TGTGCCAGCAGCACGCGGGAGTCCTACAATGAGCAGTTCTTC
v_gene: TRBV11-1
j_gene: TRBJ2-1
abundance: medium-sized
d_gene: TRBD2

CDR3aa: CATSDLGTVPQHF
CDR3nt: TGTGCCACCAGTGATTTGGGGACAGTCCCCCAGCATTTT
v_gene: TRBV24-1
j_gene: TRBJ1-5
abundance: NA
d_gene: TRBD1

CDR3aa: CASSQRRGTDTQYF
CDR3nt: TGTGCCAGCAGCCAAAGGCGGGGTACAGATACGCAGTATTTT
v_gene: TRBV3-1/TRBV3-2
j_gene: TRBJ2-3
abundance: once
d_gene: NA

CDR3aa: CAISESQGGVGYTF
CDR3nt: TGTGCCATCAGTGAGTCTCAGGGGGGAGTTGGCTACACCTTC
v_gene: TRBV10-3
j_gene: TRBJ1-2
abundance: NA
d_gene: TRBD1

CDR3aa: CSASGPPGAFF
CDR3nt: TGCAGTGCTAGTGGGCCCCCTGGCGCTTTCTTT
v_gene: TRBV20-1
j_gene: TRBJ1-1
abundance: NA
d_gene: NA